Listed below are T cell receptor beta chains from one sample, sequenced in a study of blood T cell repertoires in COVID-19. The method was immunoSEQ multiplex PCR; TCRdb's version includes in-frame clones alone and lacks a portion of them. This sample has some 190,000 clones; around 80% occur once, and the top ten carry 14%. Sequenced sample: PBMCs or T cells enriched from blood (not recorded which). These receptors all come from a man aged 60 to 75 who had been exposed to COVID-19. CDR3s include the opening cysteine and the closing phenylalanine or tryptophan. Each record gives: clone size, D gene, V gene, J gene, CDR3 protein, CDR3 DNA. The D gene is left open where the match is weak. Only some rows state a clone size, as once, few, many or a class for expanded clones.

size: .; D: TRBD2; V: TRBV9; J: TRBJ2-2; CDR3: CASSVELAENTGELFF; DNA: TGTGCCAGCAGCGTAGAACTAGCGGAGAACACCGGGGAGCTGTTTTTT
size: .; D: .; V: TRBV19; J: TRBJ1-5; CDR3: CASSGAFTGWGSNQPQHF; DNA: TGTGCCAGTAGTGGGGCTTTCACAGGGTGGGGGAGCAATCAGCCCCAGCATTTT
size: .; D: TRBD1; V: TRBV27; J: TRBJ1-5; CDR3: CASSLMGQGTLGQPQHF; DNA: TGTGCCAGCAGTTTAATGGGACAGGGGACTTTAGGTCAGCCCCAGCATTTT
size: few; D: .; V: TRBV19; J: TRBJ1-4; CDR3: CASSMRAVRDNEKLFF; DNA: TGTGCCAGTAGTATGCGGGCCGTGCGGGATAATGAAAAACTGTTTTTT
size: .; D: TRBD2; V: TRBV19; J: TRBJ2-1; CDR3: CASSMDAGTSSYNEQFF; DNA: TGTGCCAGTAGTATGGATGCGGGGACTAGCTCCTACAATGAGCAGTTCTTC
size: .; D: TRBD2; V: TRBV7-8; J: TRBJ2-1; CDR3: CASSQGLAGENEQFF; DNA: TGTGCCAGCAGCCAAGGACTAGCGGGAGAGAATGAGCAGTTCTTC
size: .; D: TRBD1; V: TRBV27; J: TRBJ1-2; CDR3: CASSFTGGRYGYTF; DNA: TGTGCCAGCAGTTTTACAGGGGGCAGGTATGGCTACACCTTC
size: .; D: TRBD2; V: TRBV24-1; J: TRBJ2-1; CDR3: CATSSSGRVGSEQFF; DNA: TGTGCCACCAGTTCTAGCGGGAGGGTCGGGAGTGAGCAGTTCTTC
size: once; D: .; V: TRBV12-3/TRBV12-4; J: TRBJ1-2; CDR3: CASSSGISVYF; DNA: TGTGCCAGCAGTTCCGGGATCTCGGTGTACTTC
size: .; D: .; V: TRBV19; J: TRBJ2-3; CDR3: CASSTNRDGGKDTQYF; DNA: TGTGCCAGTAGTACAAACCGGGACGGAGGGAAAGATACGCAGTATTTT
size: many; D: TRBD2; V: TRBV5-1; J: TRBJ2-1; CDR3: CASSPGTTPSYNEQFF; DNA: TGCGCCAGCAGCCCGGGGACTACGCCCTCCTACAATGAGCAGTTCTTC
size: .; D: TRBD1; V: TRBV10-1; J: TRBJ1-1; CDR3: CASSESQGVTEAFF; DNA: TGCGCCAGCAGTGAGTCGCAGGGGGTCACTGAAGCTTTCTTT
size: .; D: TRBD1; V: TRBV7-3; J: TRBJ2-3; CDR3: CASSPGTGRITDTQYF; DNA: TGTGCCAGCAGCCCTGGGACAGGGCGGATCACAGATACGCAGTATTTT
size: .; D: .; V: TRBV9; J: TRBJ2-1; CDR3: CASSVAMGGFKSYNEQFF; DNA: TGTGCCAGCAGCGTAGCGATGGGCGGGTTTAAGTCGTACAATGAGCAGTTCTTC
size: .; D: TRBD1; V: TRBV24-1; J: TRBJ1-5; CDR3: CATSRGQGAGSNQPQHF; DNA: TGTGCCACCAGCAGGGGACAGGGGGCAGGTAGCAATCAGCCCCAGCATTTT
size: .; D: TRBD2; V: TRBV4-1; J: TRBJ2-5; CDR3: CASSQDKKREGETQYF; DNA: TGCGCCAGCAGCCAAGATAAGAAGCGGGAGGGGGAGACCCAGTACTTC
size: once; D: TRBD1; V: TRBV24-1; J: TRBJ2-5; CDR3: CATSAPDRGSETQYF; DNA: TGTGCCACCAGTGCCCCGGACAGGGGGAGTGAGACCCAGTACTTC
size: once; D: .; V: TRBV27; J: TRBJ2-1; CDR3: CASSLLAAYNEQFF; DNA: TGTGCCAGCAGTTTATTAGCAGCCTACAATGAGCAGTTCTTC
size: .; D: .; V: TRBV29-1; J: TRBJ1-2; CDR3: CSVESGTNYGYTF; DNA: TGCAGCGTTGAATCGGGGACTAACTATGGCTACACCTTC
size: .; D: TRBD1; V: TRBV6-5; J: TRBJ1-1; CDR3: CASSRTGQGSEAFF; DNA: TGTGCCAGCAGTCGGACTGGACAGGGGTCTGAAGCTTTCTTT
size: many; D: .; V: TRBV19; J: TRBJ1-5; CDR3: CASSIDLSSNQPQHF; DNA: TGTGCCAGTAGTATAGATCTATCCAGCAATCAGCCCCAGCATTTT
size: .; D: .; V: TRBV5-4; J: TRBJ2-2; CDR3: CASSLATSSTGELFF; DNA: TGTGCCAGCAGCTTGGCTACTAGCAGCACCGGGGAGCTGTTTTTT
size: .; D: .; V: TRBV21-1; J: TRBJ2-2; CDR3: CASSKRAGGTGELFF; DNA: TGTGCCAGCAGCAAAAGGGCAGGGGGAACCGGGGAGCTGTTTTTT
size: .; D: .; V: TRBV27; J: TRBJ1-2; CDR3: CASSFAGNYGYTF; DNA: TGTGCCAGCAGTTTCGCGGGTAACTATGGCTACACCTTC
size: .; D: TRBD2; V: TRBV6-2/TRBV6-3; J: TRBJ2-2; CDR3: CASSYSLQRLAGNTGELFF; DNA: TGTGCCAGCAGTTACTCTTTACAGAGACTAGCGGGGAACACCGGGGAGCTGTTTTTT
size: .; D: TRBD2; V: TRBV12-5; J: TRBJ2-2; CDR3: CASGLYLAALTGELFF; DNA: TGTGCTAGTGGTTTGTACCTAGCGGCCCTCACCGGGGAGCTGTTTTTT
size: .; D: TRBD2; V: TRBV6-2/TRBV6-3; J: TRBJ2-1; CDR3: CASSFPSGREGNEQFF; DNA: TGTGCCAGCAGTTTCCCCAGCGGGAGGGAGGGCAATGAGCAGTTCTTC
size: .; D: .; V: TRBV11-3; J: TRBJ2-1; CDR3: CASSLLDRDNEQFF; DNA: TGTGCCAGCAGCTTATTAGATAGAGACAATGAGCAGTTCTTC
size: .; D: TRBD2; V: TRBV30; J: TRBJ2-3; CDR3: CAWSVRTSGSCF; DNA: TGTGCCTGGAGTGTAAGGACTAGCGGGAGTTGTTTT
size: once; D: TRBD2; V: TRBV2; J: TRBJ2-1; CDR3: CASRELAGGGNEQFF; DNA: TGTGCCAGCAGAGAACTAGCGGGAGGAGGCAATGAGCAGTTCTTC
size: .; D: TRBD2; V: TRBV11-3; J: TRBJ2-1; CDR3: CASSLDRTAGVIEQFF; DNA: TGTGCCAGCAGCTTAGATCGAACAGCGGGAGTTATTGAGCAGTTCTTC
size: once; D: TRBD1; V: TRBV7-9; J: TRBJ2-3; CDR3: CASSSDRGQTDTQYF; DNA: TGTGCCAGCAGCTCGGACAGGGGGCAGACAGATACGCAGTATTTT
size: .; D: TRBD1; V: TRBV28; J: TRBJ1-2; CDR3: CASSYRRPGTASYGYTF; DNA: TGTGCCAGCAGTTATCGGCGACCAGGGACAGCCAGCTATGGCTACACCTTC
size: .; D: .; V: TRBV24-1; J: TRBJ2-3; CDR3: CATSPGVATDTQYF; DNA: TGTGCCACCAGTCCGGGAGTGGCTACAGATACGCAGTATTTT
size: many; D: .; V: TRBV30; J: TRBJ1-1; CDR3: CAWIMNTEAFF; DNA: TGTGCCTGGATAATGAACACTGAAGCTTTCTTT
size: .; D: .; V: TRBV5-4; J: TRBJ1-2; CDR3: CANSEGDGYTF; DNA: TGTGCCAATTCCGAGGGGGATGGCTACACCTTC
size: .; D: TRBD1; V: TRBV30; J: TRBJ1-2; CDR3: CAWSPRQGSNYGYTF; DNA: TGTGCCTGGAGTCCCCGACAGGGTTCAAACTATGGCTACACCTTC
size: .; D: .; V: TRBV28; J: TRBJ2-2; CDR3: CASSPPTRPGTGELFF; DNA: TGTGCCAGCAGCCCTCCCACCAGGCCCGGCACCGGGGAGCTGTTTTTT
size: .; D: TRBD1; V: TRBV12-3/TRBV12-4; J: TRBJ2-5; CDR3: CASRQGVGETQYF; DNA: TGTGCCAGCAGGCAGGGGGTAGGGGAGACCCAGTACTTC
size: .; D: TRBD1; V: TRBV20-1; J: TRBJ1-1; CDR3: CSASVTGGAKAFF; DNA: TGCAGTGCTAGTGTCACAGGGGGCGCTAAGGCTTTCTTT
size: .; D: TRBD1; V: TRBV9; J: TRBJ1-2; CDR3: CASSISGGGYGYTF; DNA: TGTGCCAGCAGCATATCAGGGGGCGGCTATGGCTACACCTTC
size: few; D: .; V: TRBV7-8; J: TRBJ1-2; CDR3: CASSKSTTANYGYTF; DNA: TGTGCCAGCAGCAAAAGTACGACAGCAAACTATGGCTACACCTTC
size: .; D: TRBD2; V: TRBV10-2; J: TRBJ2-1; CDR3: CASQFSGSYNEQFF; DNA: TGCGCCAGCCAATTTAGCGGGAGTTACAATGAGCAGTTCTTC
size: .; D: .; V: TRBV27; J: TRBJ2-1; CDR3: CASKLGGRRNNEQFF; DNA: TGTGCCAGCAAACTTGGTGGGAGGCGAAACAATGAGCAGTTCTTC
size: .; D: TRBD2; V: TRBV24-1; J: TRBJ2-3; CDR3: CATSARLAGNTDTQYF; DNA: TGTGCCACCAGTGCAAGACTAGCGGGGAACACAGATACGCAGTATTTT
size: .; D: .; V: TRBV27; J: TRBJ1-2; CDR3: CASSFRQAYGYTF; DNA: TGTGCCAGCAGTTTCAGGCAGGCCTATGGCTACACCTTC
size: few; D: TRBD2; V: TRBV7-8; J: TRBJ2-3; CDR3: CASSLEGLAGGKYF; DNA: TGTGCCAGCAGCTTAGAGGGACTGGCGGGAGGAAAGTATTTT
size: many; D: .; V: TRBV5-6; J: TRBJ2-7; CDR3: CASSLAVSSYEQYF; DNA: TGTGCCAGCAGCTTAGCGGTAAGCTCCTACGAGCAGTACTTC
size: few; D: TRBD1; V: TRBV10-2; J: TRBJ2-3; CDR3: CASRTTGASSDTQYF; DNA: TGCGCCAGCAGGACCACAGGGGCGAGCTCAGATACGCAGTATTTT